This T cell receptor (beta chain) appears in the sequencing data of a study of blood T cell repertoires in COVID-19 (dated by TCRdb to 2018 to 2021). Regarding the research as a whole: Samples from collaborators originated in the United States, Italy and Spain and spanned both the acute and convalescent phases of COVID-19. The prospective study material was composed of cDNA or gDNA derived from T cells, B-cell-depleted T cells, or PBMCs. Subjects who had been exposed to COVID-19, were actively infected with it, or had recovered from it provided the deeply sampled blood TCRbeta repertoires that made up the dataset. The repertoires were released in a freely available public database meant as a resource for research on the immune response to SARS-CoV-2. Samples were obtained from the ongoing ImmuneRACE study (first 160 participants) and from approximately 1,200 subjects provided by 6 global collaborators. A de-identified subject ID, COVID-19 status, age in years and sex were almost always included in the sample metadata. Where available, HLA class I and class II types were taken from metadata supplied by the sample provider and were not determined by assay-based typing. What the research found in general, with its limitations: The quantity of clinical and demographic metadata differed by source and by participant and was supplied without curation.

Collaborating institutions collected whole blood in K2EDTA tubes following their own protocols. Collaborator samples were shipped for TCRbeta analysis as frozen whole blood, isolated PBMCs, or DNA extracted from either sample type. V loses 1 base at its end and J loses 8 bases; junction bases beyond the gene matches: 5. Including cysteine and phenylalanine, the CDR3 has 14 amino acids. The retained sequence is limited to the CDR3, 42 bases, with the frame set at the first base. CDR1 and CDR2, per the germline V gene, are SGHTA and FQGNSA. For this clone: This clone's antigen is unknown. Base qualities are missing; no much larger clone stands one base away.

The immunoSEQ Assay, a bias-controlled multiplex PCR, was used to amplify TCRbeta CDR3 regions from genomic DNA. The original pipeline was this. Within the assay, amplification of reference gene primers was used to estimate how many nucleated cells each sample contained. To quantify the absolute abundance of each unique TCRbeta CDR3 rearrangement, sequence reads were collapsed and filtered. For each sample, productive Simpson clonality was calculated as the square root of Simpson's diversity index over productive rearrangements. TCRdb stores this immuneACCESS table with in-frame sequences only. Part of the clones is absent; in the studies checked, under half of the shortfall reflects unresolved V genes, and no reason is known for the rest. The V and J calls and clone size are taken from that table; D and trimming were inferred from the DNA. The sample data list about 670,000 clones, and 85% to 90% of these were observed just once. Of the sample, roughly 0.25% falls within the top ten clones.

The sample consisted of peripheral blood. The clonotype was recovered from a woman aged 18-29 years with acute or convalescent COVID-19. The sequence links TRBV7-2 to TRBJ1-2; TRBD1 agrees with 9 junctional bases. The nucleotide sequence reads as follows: TGTGCCAGCAGCTTAGTTGAAGGGACAGGGGGCTACACCTTC. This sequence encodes CASSLVEGTGGYTF.